One sample yielded the 32 T cell receptor beta chains listed below, sequenced in a study of cytomegalovirus exposure and HLA in healthy donors. In the PCR, 60 Vbeta and 13 Jbeta primers were used. Some clones are missing from TCRdb's copy, which holds only in-frame ones; the method was immunoSEQ multiplex PCR. The sample lists about 43,000 clones, roughly 80% occurring once. The source material was PBMCs. These TCRs come from a man aged 25 to 40 in good health and CMV-seronegative.

The CDR3 DNA is TGTGCCAGCAGCTCGCCGTCTCCGGTGGATACGCAGTATTTT. The encoded protein is CASSSPSPVDTQYF. This chain joins TRBV7-2 and TRBJ2-3; D is unclear. The CDR3 loop spans 14 amino acids. Trimming stripped 4 bases from V and 6 bases from J, with 14 bases between. In germline, CDR1 is SGHTA, CDR2 FQGNSA.

The chain is built from TRBV10-3 and TRBJ2-5; D is possibly TRBD2 (6 bases). There are 16 residues in the CDR3. V shed 0 bases and J shed 5 bases, with 16 bases lying between them. Germline CDR1 ENHRY, CDR2 SYGVKD. The CDR3 sequence: CAISESGGKRGETQYF. The CDR3 nucleotides are TGTGCCATCAGTGAGTCCGGGGGAAAACGTGGGGAGACCCAGTACTTC.

This chain uses TRBV7-2 with TRBJ2-5; a possible D gene is TRBD2 (6 bases). Germline V CDR1 and CDR2: SGHTA, FQGNSA. The V end was cut by 5 bases, the J end by 11 bases, with 12 bases between. The CDR3 sequence is 11 residues long. DNA for the CDR3: TGTGCCAGCAGCCAAGCGGCGGGGCAGTACTTC. This codes for CASSQAAGQYF.

The gene calls are TRBV10-1 and TRBJ2-7; the match to TRBD2 covers 7 bases. There are 15 residues in the CDR3. Per germline, CDR1 WNHNN and CDR2 SYGVQD (reference sequence). The V gene end was trimmed by 3 bases and the J gene end by 3 bases; junction bases not matched to a gene: 8. The CDR3 bases are TGCGCCAGCAGTGACGGACTAGGAGGATTCTACGAGCAGTACTTC. Residues: CASSDGLGGFYEQYF.

This clone came up a few times. An end of the junction differs from the germline gene, which may be a read error. The rearrangement uses TRBV30 and TRBJ2-1; TRBD2 matches at 8 bases. The CDR3 has 13 amino acids. Germline V gene lookup returns CDR1 GTSNPN and CDR2 SVGIG (reference sequence). In DNA, the CDR3 is TGTGCCTGGAGTGTAATCGGGAGGGGGATCAGGGTCTTC. Amino acid sequence: CAWSVIGRGIRVF.

The CDR3 DNA is TGTGCCAGCAGTGAAGCCGGGACAGGGAGTAGCACTGAAGCTTTCTTT. Translated: CASSEAGTGSSTEAFF. The rearrangement uses TRBV2 and TRBJ1-1; 9 nucleotides align to TRBD1. The length of the CDR3 is 16 residues. V trimming: 0 bases; J trimming: 4 bases; junction bases outside the gene matches: 6. Germline CDR1 is SNHLY and CDR2 is FYNNEI.

In its sample, this clone was seen a few times. This rearrangement joins TRBV4-1 to TRBJ1-5; no clear D gene. The CDR3 is 15 residues long. V gave up 3 bases and J gave up 1 base, with 10 bases separating them. The germline CDR1 and CDR2 sequences are MGHRA and YSYEKL. DNA of the CDR3: TGCGCCAGCAGCCAGAGTCGGGGAAGCAATCAGCCCCAGCATTTT. As protein: CASSQSRGSNQPQHF.

The rearrangement uses TRBV27 and TRBJ2-5; 7 nucleotides line up with TRBD2. V lost 2 bases, J lost 4 bases, and 7 bases stayed unmatched. CDR1 is MNHEY and CDR2 is SMNVEV in the germline V gene (reference sequence). The CDR3 is made up of 15 amino acids. CDR3 nucleotides: TGTGCCAGCAGTTTAATCGGGGAGGGGCTAGAGACCCAGTACTTC. It translates to CASSLIGEGLETQYF.

The gene calls are TRBV4-1 and TRBJ2-7; 9 bases agree with TRBD1. Germline trimming cut 0 bases from V and 9 bases from J; bases unmatched to any gene: 12. Germline CDR1 and CDR2: MGHRA and YSYEKL. CDR3 size: 16 residues. This CDR3 reads CASSQEGGTGLGRQYF. The CDR3 bases are TGCGCCAGCAGCCAAGAAGGCGGGACAGGGTTGGGTAGGCAGTACTTC.

This clone occurred a few times. The chain has TRBV10-2 and TRBJ1-2, with a weak D call TRBD1 (5 bases). V lost 0 bases and J 3 bases, leaving 11 bases between the germline ends. The CDR3 is 15 amino acids. Germline V gene lookup returns CDR1 WSHSY and CDR2 SAAADI. For the CDR3, the DNA is TGCGCCAGCAGTGAGTCGAGCAGGGTTGACTATGGCTACACCTTC. This translates into CASSESSRVDYGYTF.

J is TRBJ2-1 and V is TRBV29-1, with a tentative D call TRBD1 (5 bases). The germline V gene has CDR1 SQVTM and CDR2 ANQGSEA. V lost 3 bases, J lost 8 bases, and 11 bases lay in between. The CDR3 contains 12 residues. The CDR3 here is CSVELGRDEQFF. CDR3 DNA sequence: TGCAGCGTTGAGCTGGGCAGGGATGAGCAGTTCTTC.

J is TRBJ2-7 and V is TRBV30; 7 nucleotides align to TRBD2. The germline CDR1 and CDR2 sequences are GTSNPN and SVGIG (reference sequence). The V and J ends lost 5 bases and 4 bases, in that order; junction bases with no gene match: 8. This CDR3 spans 13 amino acids. The CDR3 spells CAWGDGRGYEQYF. The CDR3 bases are TGTGCCTGGGGGGATGGGAGGGGTTACGAGCAGTACTTC.

This chain uses TRBV5-6 with TRBJ2-7; 9 bases agree with TRBD2. J lost 1 base, V lost 4 bases, and 9 bases had no gene match. Germline V CDR1 and CDR2: SGHDT, YYEEEE. The CDR3 sequence is 16 residues long. CDR3 amino acids: CASSEGGREGSYEQYF. As DNA, the CDR3 is TGTGCCAGCAGCGAGGGGGGGCGGGAGGGATCCTACGAGCAGTACTTC.

The J gene is TRBJ1-6, the V gene TRBV18; D gene uncertain. The V end lost 3 bases, the J end lost 10 bases, and 10 bases lay between the germline ends. Germline CDR1 KGHSH, CDR2 LQKENI. CDR3 length: 13 amino acids. The chain's CDR3 is CASSPAQESPLHF. Here the CDR3 DNA reads TGTGCCAGCTCACCTGCGCAGGAATCACCCCTCCACTTT.

The V gene is TRBV5-6, the J gene TRBJ2-7; possible D gene TRBD1, 6 bases. Trimming removed 0 bases at V and 3 bases at J, with 10 bases between. The length of the CDR3 is 14 residues. CDR1 SGHDT and CDR2 YYEEEE come from the germline V gene. The CDR3 bases are TGTGCCAGCAGCTTGGCGGACAGAAACTACGAGCAGTACTTC. It is translated as CASSLADRNYEQYF.

V is TRBV9 and J is TRBJ2-5; possibly TRBD2 for D (6 bases). CDR3 length: 15 residues. CDR1 is SGDLS, CDR2 YYNGEE, per germline. Between the trimmed V and J ends, which lost 1 base and 5 bases, there was a span of 15 bases. CDR3 sequence (DNA): TGTGCCAGCAGCGTAATGGCGGGGCAGGTTGAGACCCAGTACTTC. Protein product: CASSVMAGQVETQYF. The whole variable domain, remainder taken from reference TRBV9 and TRBJ2-5, is DSGVTQTPKHLITATGQRVTLRCSPRSGDLSVYWYQQSLDQGLQFLIQYYNGEERAKGNILERFSAQQFPDLHSELNLSSLELGDSALYFCASSVMAGQVETQYFGPGTRLLVL.

The V gene is TRBV6-5, the J gene TRBJ2-2; D call uncertain. Germline V CDR1 and CDR2: MNHEY, SVGAGI. CDR3 length: 11 amino acids. Trimming cost V 7 bases and J 2 bases, with 2 bases left between them. The CDR3 reads CASTNTGELFF. The CDR3 nucleotides read TGTGCCAGCACAAACACCGGGGAGCTGTTTTTT.

The chain employs TRBV5-1 and TRBJ2-7; 8 positions agree with TRBD2. The ends lost 3 bases at V and 6 bases at J; junction bases unmatched: 2. The CDR3 spans 12 residues. The germline V gene has CDR1 SGHRS and CDR2 YFSETQ. The CDR3 protein is CASSSTSAEQYF. For the CDR3, the DNA is TGCGCCAGCAGCTCGACTAGCGCCGAGCAGTACTTC.

The chain has TRBV7-9 and TRBJ2-7, with D perhaps TRBD1 (6 bases). This CDR3 region has 14 residues. Trimming took 5 bases from V and 4 from J, leaving 15 bases between them. CDR1 and CDR2 from the germline V gene are SEHNR and FQNEAQ (reference sequence). The CDR3 loop is CASSPPGHPYEQYF. In nucleotides, the CDR3 is TGTGCCAGCAGCCCCCCGGGACATCCATACGAGCAGTACTTC. The entire variable domain, with the rest obtained from reference TRBV7-9 and TRBJ2-7, is as follows: DTGVSQNPRHKITKRGQNVTFRCDPISEHNRLYWYRQTLGQGPEFLTYFQNEAQLEKSRLLSDRFSAERPKGSFSTLEIQRTEQGDSAMYLCASSPPGHPYEQYFGPGTRLTVT.

V and J are TRBV18 and TRBJ2-5; TRBD2 agrees at 14 bases. The CDR3 sequence is 20 residues long. J lost 4 bases, V lost 1 base, and 14 bases had no gene match. Germline V gene sequence: CDR1 KGHSH, CDR2 LQKENI. Here the CDR3 reads CASSPRGLAGASSGRETQYF. In DNA, the CDR3 is TGTGCCAGCTCACCACGGGGACTAGCGGGGGCCTCCTCGGGAAGAGAGACCCAGTACTTC.

The chain links TRBV2 to TRBJ2-5, with 9 bases identical to TRBD1. The J call is uncertain, as TRBJ2-7 better fits the DNA end. CDR3 size: 14 residues. The germline V gene encodes CDR1 SNHLY and CDR2 FYNNEI. The CDR3 is CASRDRGSSYEQYF. The DNA for the CDR3 is TGTGCCAGCAGAGACAGGGGGAGCTCCTACGAGCAGTACTTC.

The rearrangement uses TRBV19 and TRBJ2-1; 15 nucleotides match TRBD2. The V and J ends lost 5 bases and 0 bases, in that order; junction bases with no gene match: 8. Germline V lookup: CDR1 LNHDA, CDR2 SQIVND (reference sequence). The CDR3 sequence is 19 residues long. This CDR3 reads CASSPSGLAGGSSYNEQFF. In nucleotides, the CDR3 is TGTGCCAGTAGTCCGAGCGGACTAGCGGGAGGGAGCTCCTACAATGAGCAGTTCTTC.

This clone showed up just once. The V and J genes are TRBV4-2 and TRBJ2-1; D is possibly TRBD1 (5 bases). The CDR3 is 16 amino acids. Germline V lookup: CDR1 LGHNA, CDR2 YNFKEQ. Trimming removed 0 bases at V and 4 bases at J, with 13 bases between. DNA of the CDR3: TGTGCCAGCAGCCAAGAGACCAGGGTCAGGTACAATGAGCAGTTCTTC. Translation: CASSQETRVRYNEQFF.

This clone showed up just a few times. CDR3 protein: CASKTVNTEAFF. Here the CDR3 DNA reads TGTGCCAGCAAGACAGTGAACACTGAAGCTTTCTTT. The V and J genes are TRBV28 and TRBJ1-1; D possibly corresponds to TRBD1 (5 bases). The CDR3 has 12 residues. Trimming took off 7 bases at V and 0 bases at J, with 6 bases between the two ends. Germline CDR1 and CDR2: MDHEN and SYDVKM. Combining the CDR3 with reference TRBV28 and TRBJ1-1 gives the whole variable domain DVKVTQSSRYLVKRTGEKVFLECVQDMDHENMFWYRQDPGLGLRLIYFSYDVKMKEKGDIPEGYSVSREKKERFSLILESASTNQTSMYLCASKTVNTEAFFGQGTRLTVV.

V usage is TRBV4-2 and J usage is TRBJ1-1, with D possibly being TRBD1 (5 bases). Trimming pared 2 bases from V and 12 bases from J, leaving 22 bases between. This CDR3 region has 15 residues. Germline V gene data show CDR1 as LGHNA and CDR2 as YNFKEQ. CDR3 sequence (DNA): TGTGCCAGCAGCCAATCCCGCCCTGGGGGGGGTGGGCCTTTCTTT. It yields the protein CASSQSRPGGGGPFF.

CDR3 region: CAWSQKDRGRPRASFTEAFF. Written as DNA, the CDR3 is TGTGCCTGGAGCCAGAAAGACAGGGGCCGACCCAGGGCCTCCTTCACTGAAGCTTTCTTT. V usage is TRBV30 and J usage is TRBJ1-1; 8 bases are shared with TRBD1. Germline V CDR1 and CDR2: GTSNPN, SVGIG (reference sequence). The CDR3 spans 20 residues. Unmatched junction bases numbered 25, after V lost 3 bases and J lost 4 bases.

The rearrangement links TRBV7-9 to TRBJ2-1, with TRBD2 matching over 13 bases. The germline CDR1 and CDR2 sequences are SEHNR and FQNEAQ (reference sequence). The V and J ends lost 5 bases and 4 bases, in that order; junction bases with no gene match: 5. The length of the CDR3 is 16 residues. In DNA form, the CDR3 reads TGTGCCAGCAGCCAGGGACTAGCGGGAAGGTACAATGAGCAGTTCTTC. Amino acids: CASSQGLAGRYNEQFF.

The gene calls are TRBV7-2 and TRBJ1-4, with TRBD1 matching 7 bases. CDR3 length equals 16 residues. Germline CDR1 SGHTA, CDR2 FQGNSA. Losses at the gene ends were 1 base for V and 6 bases for J; bases not matched to a gene: 8. The CDR3: CASSLVAGGPYEKLFF. Written as DNA, the CDR3 is TGTGCCAGCAGCTTAGTGGCAGGGGGTCCTTATGAAAAACTGTTTTTT.

V is TRBV29-1 and J is TRBJ2-1; 13 bases line up with TRBD2. This CDR3 has 15 residues. The germline V gene encodes CDR1 SQVTM and CDR2 ANQGSEA. As DNA, the CDR3 is TGCAACGTCGGGGGGACTAGCGGGAACTACAATGAGCAGTTCTTC. Protein sequence: CNVGGTSGNYNEQFF.

The chain couples TRBV6-5 to TRBJ2-7, with 9 bases matching TRBD1. V gave up 6 bases and J gave up 2 bases; unmatched junction bases: 8. Germline V gives CDR1 MNHEY, CDR2 SVGAGI. The CDR3 contains 15 residues. The CDR3 DNA reads as TGTGCCAGCAGAACTACAGGGGGCGGTACCTACGAGCAGTACTTC. Amino acids: CASRTTGGGTYEQYF.

The chain carries TRBV2 and TRBJ1-1, with 10 positions matching TRBD1. Germline V gene sequence: CDR1 SNHLY, CDR2 FYNNEI. V lost 7 bases to trimming and J lost 4 bases; unmatched junction nucleotides: 3. This CDR3 spans 13 amino acids. CDR3 nucleotides: TGTGCCAGCAATAGACAGGGGGCCACTGAAGCTTTCTTT. It translates to CASNRQGATEAFF.

This clone was seen a handful of times. The chain links TRBV7-3 to TRBJ2-2; D is perhaps TRBD1 (6 bases). Per germline, CDR1 SGHTA and CDR2 FQGTGA. V shed 5 bases and J shed 8 bases, with 9 bases lying between them. The CDR3 covers 12 residues. CDR3 residues: CASSGTGGELFF. The CDR3 DNA is TGTGCCAGCAGCGGTACAGGGGGGGAGCTGTTTTTT.